This T cell receptor beta chain originates from a study of beta chain features in type 1 diabetes (dated by TCRdb to 2016 to 2019). Regarding the research as a whole: Patients and healthy donors did not differ in mean age, gender distribution, total cell number or subset yield. Across all samples, approximately 98,000,000 sorted cells were examined, and cell number per subset correlated strongly with RNA yield. In the study, TCRB repertoires of sorted circulating CD4+ T cell subsets from recently diagnosed type 1 diabetes patients were compared with those of matched healthy donors. Regulatory and stem cell-like memory subsets were obtained from only 8 patients and roughly 8 healthy donors, while naive and central memory subsets were obtained from all 30 or so donors. Results and caveats for the whole study, not just this receptor: PCR might favor shorter templates, but patient and control samples were amplified and corrected together, so any skew would affect both groups equally. In all four CD4+ subsets, TCRB CDR3 length was moderately but significantly shorter in type 1 diabetes patients. At VDJ recombination sites, type 1 diabetes patients had fewer insertions and more deleted nucleotides, which implies abnormalities in thymic rearrangement. Naive, central memory and regulatory TCRB repertoires appeared more similar among patients than among healthy donors. Because cDNA rather than genomic DNA was sequenced, highly expressing activated cells could have been over-represented, although no difference in activation and CD3 levels was found between groups. HLA sub-analyses involved small numbers of individuals, so any influence of HLA type on TCRB rearrangement remained unresolved.

The High Capacity cDNA Reverse Transcription Kit was used to reverse transcribe all of the isolated RNA, meaning that expressed TCRB transcripts were what got sequenced. Deep immunoSEQ sequencing was applied to naive, central memory and regulatory T cell samples, giving an average of about 3.7 million total reads per sample. Sorted cells were lysed in RLT buffer and RNA was extracted with DNase-treated RNeasy Micro or Mini kits, depending on cell number. Each cell subset was processed separately to prevent cross-contamination, with patient and healthy donor samples processed together. Using the immunoSEQ multiplex PCR, TCRB sequences were amplified from cDNA into 87-bp fragments spanning the CDR3 region. The amplicons were sequenced using the Illumina HiSeq platform. The paper's processing steps were these. PCR bias was corrected computationally using synthetic template baselines, and reads within Hamming distance 2 were collapsed, with unmergeable singletons discarded. Reads were aligned against IMGT so that V, D and J genes, CDR3 length and insertions or deletions at six rearrangement sites could be assigned. Within each subset, clonotype counts were normalized to sorted cell number, and only after that were true diversity and Gini coefficients computed with the tcR R package. Repertoire sharing was quantified using the overlap coefficient calculated on TCRB nucleotide sequences. Out-of-frame TCRB sequences from naive cells were analyzed as a proxy for the pre-selection repertoire. This is the immuneACCESS table as TCRdb keeps it, with only in-frame sequences that have V and J called. A part of the clones is gone; compared with another copy, unresolved V genes explain less than half, and the rest is unexplained. The V and J calls and the clone size are those of that table, but D and trimming were determined from the DNA. Within this sample are more than 250,000 clones, with approximately 15% of them counted one time only. 0.015% to 0.02% of the sample lies in the top ten.

The germline V gene supplies CDR1 SGDLS and CDR2 YYNGEE. Taken from cysteine to phenylalanine, the CDR3 has 14 residues. Only the CDR3 DNA stays, 42 bases, in frame from base 1. Trimming accounts for 0 bases at V and 4 bases at J, while the number of junction bases matched to no gene is 0. In regard to this clone: Its cognate antigen has yet to be identified. No per-base quality is available; no much larger clone lies one base away.

Each donor gave one peripheral blood draw, roughly 120 mL on average, collected into heparinised tubes. Using a panel that included CD45RO, CCR7, CD25, CD127, CD95 and CD27, naive, central memory, regulatory and stem cell-like memory CD4+ T cells were sorted on a BD FACSAria II. All sorted populations exceeded 95% purity. PBMCs were isolated immediately by Lymphoprep density gradient centrifugation and stained directly without culture. To minimize batch effects, samples were stained and sorted in pairs, one healthy donor with one patient per experiment. The sample comprised naive CD4+ T cells from blood. The sample's cell subset or site label, decoded: true naive CD4+ T cells. The source of this sequence is a man aged 30-40 years with type 1 diabetes. Recombination linked TRBV9 to TRBJ1-2; TRBD1 aligns with 10 central bases. The DNA sequence is given as TGTGCCAGCAGCGTAGGACAGGGGGCCTATGGCTACACCTTC. Translated, it gives CASSVGQGAYGYTF.